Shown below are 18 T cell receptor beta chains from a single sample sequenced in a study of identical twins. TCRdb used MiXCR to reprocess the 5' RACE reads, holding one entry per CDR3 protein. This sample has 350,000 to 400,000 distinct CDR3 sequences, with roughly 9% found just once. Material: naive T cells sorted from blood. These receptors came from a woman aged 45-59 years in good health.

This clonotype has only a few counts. The CDR3 is CSGWDSYEQYF. The CDR3 DNA sequence: TGCAGCGGATGGGACTCCTACGAGCAGTACTTC. The J gene is TRBJ2-7, the V gene TRBV29-1; no clear D. The V end lost 7 bases, the J end lost 0 bases, and 7 bases lay between the germline ends. The length of the CDR3 is 11 residues. In germline, CDR1 is SQVTM, CDR2 ANQGSEA.

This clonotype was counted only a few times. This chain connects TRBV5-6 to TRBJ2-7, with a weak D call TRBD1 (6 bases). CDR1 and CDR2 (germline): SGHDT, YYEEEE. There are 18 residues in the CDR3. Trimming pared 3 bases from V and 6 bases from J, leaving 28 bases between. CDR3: CASSSSFGQWDKLGEQYF. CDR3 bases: TGTGCCAGCAGCTCCTCATTTGGACAGTGGGATAAGTTGGGCGAGCAGTACTTC. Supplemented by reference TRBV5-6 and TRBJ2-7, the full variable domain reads DAGVTQSPTHLIKTRGQQVTLRCSPKSGHDTVSWYQQALGQGPQFIFQYYEEEERQRGNFPDRFSGHQFPNYSSELNVNALLLGDSALYLCASSSSFGQWDKLGEQYFGPGTRLTVT.

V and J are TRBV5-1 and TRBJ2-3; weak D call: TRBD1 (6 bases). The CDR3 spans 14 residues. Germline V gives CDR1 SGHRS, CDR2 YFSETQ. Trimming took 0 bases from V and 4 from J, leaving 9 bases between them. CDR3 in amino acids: CASSLEQGSDTQYF. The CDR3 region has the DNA TGCGCCAGCAGCTTGGAACAGGGATCAGATACGCAGTATTTT.

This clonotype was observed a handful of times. The DNA of the CDR3 is TGCAGCGTTGGGGTGGGTTCAGAGACCCAGTACTTC. Protein: CSVGVGSETQYF. The chain carries TRBV29-1 and TRBJ2-5; D ambiguous. This CDR3 region has 12 residues. Between the trimmed V and J ends, which lost 4 bases and 4 bases, there was a span of 10 bases. Germline V gives CDR1 SQVTM, CDR2 ANQGSEA.

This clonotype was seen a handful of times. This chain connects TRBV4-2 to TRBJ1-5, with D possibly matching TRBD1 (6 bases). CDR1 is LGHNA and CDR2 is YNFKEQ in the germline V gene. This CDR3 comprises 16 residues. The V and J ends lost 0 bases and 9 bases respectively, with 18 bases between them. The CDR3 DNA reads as TGTGCCAGCAGCCAAGATTGGAGGACAGACCTTTGGCCCCAGCATTTT. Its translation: CASSQDWRTDLWPQHF.

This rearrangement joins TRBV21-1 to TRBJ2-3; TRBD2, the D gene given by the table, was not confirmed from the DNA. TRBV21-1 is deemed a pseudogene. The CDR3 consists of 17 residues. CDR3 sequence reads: CASSKGGAGGPGDTQYF. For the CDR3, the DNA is TGTGCCAGCAGCAAAGGGGGGGCGGGAGGCCCCGGAGATACGCAGTATTTT.

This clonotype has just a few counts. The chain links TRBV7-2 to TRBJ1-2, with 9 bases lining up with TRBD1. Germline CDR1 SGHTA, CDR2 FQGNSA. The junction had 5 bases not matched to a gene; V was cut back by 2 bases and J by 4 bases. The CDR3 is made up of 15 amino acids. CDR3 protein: CASSLSTGGSYGYTF. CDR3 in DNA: TGTGCCAGCAGCTTATCCACAGGGGGCTCCTATGGCTACACCTTC. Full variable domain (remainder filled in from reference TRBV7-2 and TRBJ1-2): GAGVSQSPSNKVTEKGKDVELRCDPISGHTALYWYRQSLGQGLEFLIYFQGNSAPDKSGLPSDRFSAERTGGSVSTLTIQRTQQEDSAVYLCASSLSTGGSYGYTFGSGTRLTVV.

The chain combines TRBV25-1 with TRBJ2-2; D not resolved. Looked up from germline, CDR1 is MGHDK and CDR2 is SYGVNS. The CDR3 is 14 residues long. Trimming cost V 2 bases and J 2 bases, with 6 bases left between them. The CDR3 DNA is TGTGCCAGCAGTGAACGGTTCAACACCGGGGAGCTGTTTTTT. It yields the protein CASSERFNTGELFF.

CDR3 coding DNA: TGCGCCAGCAGCCCGGGCCCTAATTACAATGAGCAGTTCTTC. This codes for CASSPGPNYNEQFF. This chain uses TRBV5-1 with TRBJ2-1; D not resolved. Between the trimmed V and J ends, which lost 4 bases and 4 bases, there was a span of 12 bases. Germline V lookup: CDR1 SGHRS, CDR2 YFSETQ. There are 14 residues in the CDR3. The entire variable domain, with the rest obtained from reference TRBV5-1 and TRBJ2-1, is as follows: KAGVTQTPRYLIKTRGQQVTLSCSPISGHRSVSWYQQTPGQGLQFLFEYFSETQRNKGNFPGRFSGRQFSNSRSEMNVSTLELGDSALYLCASSPGPNYNEQFFGPGTRLTVL.

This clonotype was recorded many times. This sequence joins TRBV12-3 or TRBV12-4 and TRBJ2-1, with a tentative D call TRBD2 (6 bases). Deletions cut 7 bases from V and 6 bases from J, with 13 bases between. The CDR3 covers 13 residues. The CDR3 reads CASNLRGINEQFF. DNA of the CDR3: TGTGCCAGCAACCTACGGGGGATCAATGAGCAGTTCTTC.

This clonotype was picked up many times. This chain's CDR3 is CASSSRLAGGPSDTQYF. The CDR3 DNA sequence: TGCGCCAGCAGCTCGAGGCTAGCGGGAGGGCCTTCAGATACGCAGTATTTT. This rearrangement joins TRBV5-1 to TRBJ2-3; 12 bases are a match to TRBD2. Germline lookup yields CDR1 SGHRS and CDR2 YFSETQ. With 3 bases clipped from V and 4 bases from J, the junction kept 9 bases outside the gene matches. This CDR3 is built from 17 residues.

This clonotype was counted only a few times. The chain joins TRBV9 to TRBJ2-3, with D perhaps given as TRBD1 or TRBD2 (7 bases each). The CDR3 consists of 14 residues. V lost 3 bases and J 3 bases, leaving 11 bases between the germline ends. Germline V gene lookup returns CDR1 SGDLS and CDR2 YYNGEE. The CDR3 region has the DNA TGTGCCAGCAGCGACAGGGGAGGGACAGATACGCAGTATTTT. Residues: CASSDRGGTDTQYF.

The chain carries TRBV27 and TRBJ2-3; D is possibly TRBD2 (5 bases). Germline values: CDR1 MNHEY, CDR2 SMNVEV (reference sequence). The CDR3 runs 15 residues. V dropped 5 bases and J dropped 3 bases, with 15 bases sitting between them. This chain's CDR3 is CASSLTREETDTQYF. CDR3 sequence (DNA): TGTGCCAGCAGTCTTACCCGGGAAGAGACAGATACGCAGTATTTT.

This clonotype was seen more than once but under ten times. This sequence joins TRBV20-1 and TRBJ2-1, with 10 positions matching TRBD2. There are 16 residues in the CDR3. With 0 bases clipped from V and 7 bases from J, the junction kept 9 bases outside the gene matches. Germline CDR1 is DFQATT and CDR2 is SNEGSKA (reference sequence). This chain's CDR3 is CSARDPLAGVANEQFF. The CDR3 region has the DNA TGCAGTGCTAGAGATCCCCTAGCGGGAGTAGCGAATGAGCAGTTCTTC.

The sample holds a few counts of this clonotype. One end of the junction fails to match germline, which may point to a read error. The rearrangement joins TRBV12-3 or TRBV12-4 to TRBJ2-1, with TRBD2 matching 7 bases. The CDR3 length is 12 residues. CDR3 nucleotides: TGTGCCAGCAGTTTGGGAGGGAGAGGCTTCTCCTTC. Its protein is CASSLGGRGFSF.

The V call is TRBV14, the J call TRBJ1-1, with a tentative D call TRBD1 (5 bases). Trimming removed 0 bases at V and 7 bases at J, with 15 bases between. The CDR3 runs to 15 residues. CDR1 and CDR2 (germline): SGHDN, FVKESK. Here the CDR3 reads CASSQDSWGGVEAFF. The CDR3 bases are TGTGCCAGCAGCCAAGACTCATGGGGGGGTGTTGAAGCTTTCTTT. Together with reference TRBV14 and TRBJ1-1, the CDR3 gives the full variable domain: EAGVTQFPSHSVIEKGQTVTLRCDPISGHDNLYWYRRVMGKEIKFLLHFVKESKQDESGMPNNRFLAERTGGTYSTLKVQPAELEDSGVYFCASSQDSWGGVEAFFGQGTRLTVV.

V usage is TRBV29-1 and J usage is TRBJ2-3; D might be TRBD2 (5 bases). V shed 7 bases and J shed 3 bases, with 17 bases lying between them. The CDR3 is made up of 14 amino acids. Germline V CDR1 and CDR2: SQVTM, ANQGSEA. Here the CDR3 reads CSGVSEGRTDTQYF. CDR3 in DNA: TGCAGCGGGGTCAGTGAGGGAAGGACAGATACGCAGTATTTT.

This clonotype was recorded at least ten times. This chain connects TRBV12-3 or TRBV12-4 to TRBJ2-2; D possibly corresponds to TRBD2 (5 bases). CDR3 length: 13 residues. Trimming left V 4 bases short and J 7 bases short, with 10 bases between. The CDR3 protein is CASSYPAVGELFF. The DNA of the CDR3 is TGTGCCAGCAGTTACCCAGCGGTCGGGGAGCTGTTTTTT.